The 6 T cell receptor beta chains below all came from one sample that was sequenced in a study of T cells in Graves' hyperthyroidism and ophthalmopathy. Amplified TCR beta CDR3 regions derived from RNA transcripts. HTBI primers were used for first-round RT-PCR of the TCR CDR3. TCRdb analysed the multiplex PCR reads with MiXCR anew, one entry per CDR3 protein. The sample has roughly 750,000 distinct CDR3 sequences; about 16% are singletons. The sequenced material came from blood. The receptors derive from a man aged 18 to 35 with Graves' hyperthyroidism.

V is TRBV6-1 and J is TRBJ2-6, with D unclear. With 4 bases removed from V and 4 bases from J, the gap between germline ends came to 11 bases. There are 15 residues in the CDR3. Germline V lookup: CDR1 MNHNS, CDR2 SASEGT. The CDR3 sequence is CASSVSVSGANVLTF. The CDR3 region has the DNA TGTGCCAGCAGTGTAAGCGTATCCGGGGCCAACGTCCTGACTTTC.

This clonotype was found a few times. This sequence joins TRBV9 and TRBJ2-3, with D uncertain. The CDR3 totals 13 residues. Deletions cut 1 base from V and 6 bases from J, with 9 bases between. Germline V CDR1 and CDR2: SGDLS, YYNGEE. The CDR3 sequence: CASSVTTRDTQYF. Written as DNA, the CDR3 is TGTGCCAGCAGCGTAACAACGCGGGATACGCAGTATTTT.

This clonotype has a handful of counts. The CDR3 DNA follows: TGTGCCAGCAGTTCCGGGGCCAGGGCAGGGGCGTACTACGAGCAGTACTTC. Translation: CASSSGARAGAYYEQYF. The chain uses TRBV28 and TRBJ2-7, with D possibly TRBD1 on 6 matching bases. Per germline, CDR1 MDHEN and CDR2 SYDVKM. V lost 4 bases, J lost 3 bases, and 22 bases lay in between. There are 17 residues in the CDR3.

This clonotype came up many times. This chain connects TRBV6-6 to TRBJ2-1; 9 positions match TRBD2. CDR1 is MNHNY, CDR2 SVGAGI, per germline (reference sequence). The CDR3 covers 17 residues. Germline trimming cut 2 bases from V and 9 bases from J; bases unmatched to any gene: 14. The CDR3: CASSYLEGRGRDIEQFF. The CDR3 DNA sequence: TGTGCCAGCAGTTACCTAGAAGGGCGCGGGAGGGATATTGAGCAGTTCTTC.

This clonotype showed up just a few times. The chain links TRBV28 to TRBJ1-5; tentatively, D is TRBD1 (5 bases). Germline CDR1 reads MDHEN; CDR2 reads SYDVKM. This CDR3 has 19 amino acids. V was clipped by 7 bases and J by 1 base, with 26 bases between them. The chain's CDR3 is CASKPVPGTVGVSNQPQHF. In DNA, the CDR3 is TGTGCCAGCAAGCCGGTTCCGGGGACTGTCGGTGTGAGCAATCAGCCCCAGCATTTT.

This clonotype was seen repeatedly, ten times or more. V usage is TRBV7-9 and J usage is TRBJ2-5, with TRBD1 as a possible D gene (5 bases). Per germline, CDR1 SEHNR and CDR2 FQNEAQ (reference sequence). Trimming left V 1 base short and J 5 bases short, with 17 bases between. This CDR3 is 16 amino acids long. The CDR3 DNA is TGTGCCAGCAGCTTAGATTGGGGCATCGCCGGCGAGACCCAGTACTTC. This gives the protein CASSLDWGIAGETQYF.